Listed below are T cell receptor beta chains from one sample, sequenced in a study of shared clonotypes between healthy human individuals. Assay used: immunoSEQ multiplex PCR; TCRdb lists only in-frame clones, some missing. The table lists under 2.5 million clones, around 92% of them singletons, with more than 0.35% in the top ten. What was sequenced was naive CD4+ T cells from PBMCs. The receptor set was obtained from a man aged 18 to 29 in good health. Some clones in this sample may be carry-over from other donors' samples. The CDR3 runs from the conserved cysteine through the conserved F or W. A D gene is named only where the DNA matches it firmly. Size is stated for part of the rows, as once, few or many counts, or as a class when the clone is expanded.

D	length	V	size	J	CDR3	DNA
.	15	TRBV5-1	.	TRBJ1-4	CASSLVPATNEKLFF	TGCGCCAGCAGCTTGGTGCCGGCAACTAATGAAAAACTGTTTTTT
TRBD1	15	TRBV5-1	once	TRBJ2-7	CASSLSSAGGYEQYF	TGCGCCAGCAGCTTGAGTTCGGCAGGGGGCTACGAGCAGTACTTC
.	15	TRBV7-9	.	TRBJ2-5	CASSLGQGNQETQYF	TGTGCCAGCAGCTTAGGTCAGGGGAATCAAGAGACCCAGTACTTC
.	14	TRBV14	.	TRBJ2-5	CASSQGGYQETQYF	TGTGCCAGCAGCCAAGGAGGGTACCAAGAGACCCAGTACTTC
.	16	TRBV27	.	TRBJ1-6	CASSSLGADRNSPLHF	TGTGCCAGCAGTTCTCTGGGGGCTGATCGGAATTCACCCCTCCACTTT
.	16	TRBV30	.	TRBJ1-4	CAWRAPRAGLNEKLFF	TGTGCCTGGAGAGCCCCCAGGGCAGGCCTTAATGAAAAACTGTTTTTT
TRBD1	13	TRBV27	.	TRBJ2-1	CASSLFGTVVQFF	TGTGCCAGCAGTTTATTCGGGACAGTAGTGCAGTTCTTC
.	15	TRBV5-1	.	TRBJ2-1	CASSRGFSSYNEQFF	TGCGCCAGCAGTCGGGGGTTCAGCTCCTACAATGAGCAGTTCTTC
.	13	TRBV2	.	TRBJ2-5	CASSEDTQETQYF	TGTGCCAGCAGTGAGGACACCCAAGAGACCCAGTACTTC
TRBD1	14	TRBV28	.	TRBJ1-4	CASSVTGGAEKLFF	TGTGCCAGCAGTGTGACAGGGGGCGCGGAGAAACTGTTTTTT
.	18	TRBV7-8	.	TRBJ1-1	CASSSPSLQGGLGTEAFF	TGTGCCAGCAGCTCACCCTCGTTGCAGGGCGGCCTGGGGACTGAAGCTTTCTTT
TRBD2	18	TRBV5-1	.	TRBJ2-1	CASSLGSAGGPNHNEQFF	TGCGCCAGCAGCTTGGGGTCAGCGGGAGGGCCTAACCACAATGAGCAGTTCTTC
TRBD1	14	TRBV6-5	.	TRBJ1-5	CASTAGTGDQPQHF	TGTGCCAGCACTGCCGGGACAGGGGATCAGCCCCAGCATTTT
TRBD1	15	TRBV28	.	TRBJ2-7	CASRSTGGRSYEQYF	TGTGCCAGCAGATCCACAGGGGGCCGGTCCTACGAGCAGTACTTC
TRBD1	13	TRBV27	.	TRBJ1-1	CASSPRGRVRAFF	TGTGCCAGCAGTCCGAGGGGGCGCGTTAGGGCTTTCTTT
.	11	TRBV5-4	few	TRBJ1-1	CASSTQGEAFF	TGTGCCAGCAGCACCCAGGGTGAAGCTTTCTTT
.	16	TRBV5-1	.	TRBJ1-1	CASSLVGQPRGTEAFF	TGCGCCAGCAGCTTGGTAGGGCAACCCCGGGGCACTGAAGCTTTCTTT
.	16	TRBV12-1	.	TRBJ2-6	CASSWGHSPGANVLTF	TGTGCCAGCAGCTGGGGACATTCGCCAGGGGCCAACGTCCTGACTTTC
.	15	TRBV4-1	.	TRBJ2-5	CASSQVDRPQETQYF	TGCGCCAGCAGCCAAGTCGACAGGCCTCAGGAGACCCAGTACTTC
TRBD2	16	TRBV11-2	.	TRBJ2-2	CASSERLAGEAGELFF	TGTGCCAGCAGCGAACGACTAGCGGGGGAGGCCGGGGAGCTGTTTTTT
.	14	TRBV5-4	once	TRBJ2-1	CASSLQSSYNEQFF	TGTGCCAGCAGCTTGCAAAGCTCCTACAATGAGCAGTTCTTC
.	14	TRBV2	.	TRBJ1-1	CASSAGLGHTEAFF	TGTGCCAGCAGTGCCGGCCTCGGTCACACTGAAGCTTTCTTT
TRBD2	15	TRBV12-5	.	TRBJ2-5	CASARGTSEGETQYF	TGTGCTAGTGCCAGAGGGACTAGCGAGGGAGAGACCCAGTACTTC
.	15	TRBV11-2	.	TRBJ1-6	CASSFRSSYNSPLHF	TGTGCCAGCAGCTTTCGGAGCTCCTATAATTCACCCCTCCACTTT
.	16	TRBV5-1	.	TRBJ2-7	CASRRDTGTSTYEQYF	TGCGCCAGCAGAAGAGATACCGGGACTTCAACCTACGAGCAGTACTTC
.	16	TRBV28	.	TRBJ1-6	CASEFQRGAYNSPLHF	TGTGCCAGCGAGTTTCAGAGGGGGGCCTATAATTCACCCCTCCACTTT
.	12	TRBV5-6	.	TRBJ1-5	CASSLGNQPQHF	TGTGCCAGCAGCTTGGGCAATCAGCCCCAGCATTTT
.	14	TRBV28	.	TRBJ1-4	CASRRQDPNEKLFF	TGTGCCAGCAGAAGACAGGACCCTAATGAAAAACTGTTTTTT
.	13	TRBV11-3	.	TRBJ2-2	CASSLGLDRELFF	TGTGCCAGCAGCTTAGGGTTGGATCGGGAGCTGTTTTTT
TRBD2	17	TRBV5-1	.	TRBJ2-1	CASSYLTGTSAYNEQFF	TGCGCCAGCAGCTACTTAACCGGGACTAGCGCATACAATGAGCAGTTCTTC
TRBD1	13	TRBV6-1	once	TRBJ1-2	CAGGFDRGYSYTF	TGTGCCGGCGGTTTCGACAGGGGATATAGCTACACCTTC
.	11	TRBV10-3	.	TRBJ2-7	CAISDNYEQYF	TGTGCCATCAGTGACAATTACGAGCAGTACTTC
.	14	TRBV11-2	.	TRBJ2-2	CASSLRTGTGELFF	TGTGCCAGCAGCTTAAGGACGGGCACCGGGGAGCTGTTTTTT
.	18	TRBV30	once	TRBJ1-1	CAWSPSLVDGVMNTEAFF	TGTGCCTGGAGCCCCTCCCTCGTCGATGGGGTTATGAACACTGAAGCTTTCTTT
.	13	TRBV28	.	TRBJ1-2	CASTQRRGVGYTF	TGTGCCAGCACCCAACGCAGGGGCGTTGGCTACACCTTC
.	14	TRBV7-9	.	TRBJ2-5	CASSLVGTQETQYF	TGTGCCAGCAGCTTAGTAGGGACCCAAGAGACCCAGTACTTC
TRBD2	15	TRBV18	.	TRBJ2-7	CASSPGTSGTYEQYF	TGTGCCAGCTCACCTGGGACTAGCGGTACCTACGAGCAGTACTTC
TRBD2	15	TRBV19	.	TRBJ2-1	CASSPWEWTSDEQFF	TGTGCCAGTAGTCCATGGGAGTGGACTAGTGATGAGCAGTTCTTC
.	14	TRBV18	.	TRBJ1-2	CASSRDRGRDGYTF	TGTGCCAGCTCACGAGACCGGGGGAGGGATGGCTACACCTTC
.	17	TRBV27	.	TRBJ2-6	CASSARAVESGANVLTF	TGTGCCAGCTCCGCGAGGGCCGTTGAATCTGGGGCCAACGTCCTGACTTTC
.	16	TRBV5-1	once	TRBJ1-1	CASSLSNLGPGTEAFF	TGCGCCAGCAGCTTGAGTAATTTGGGTCCGGGCACTGAAGCTTTCTTT
.	16	TRBV5-1	.	TRBJ2-3	CASKQRLGDPVDTQYF	TGCGCCAGCAAACAAAGATTAGGGGATCCGGTAGATACGCAGTATTTT
.	15	TRBV4-1	.	TRBJ2-3	CASSRAGQGTDTQYF	TGCGCCAGCAGCCGTGCCGGACAAGGCACAGATACGCAGTATTTT
TRBD2	15	TRBV19	.	TRBJ2-7	CASRRLAGGSYEQYF	TGTGCCAGTAGGAGACTAGCGGGAGGCTCCTACGAGCAGTACTTC
TRBD2	14	TRBV7-9	.	TRBJ2-7	CASSLLAGGNEQYF	TGTGCCAGCAGCTTACTAGCGGGAGGGAACGAGCAGTACTTC
.	17	TRBV4-2	once	TRBJ2-3	CASSQDPGGLSTDTQYF	TGTGCCAGCAGCCAAGACCCCGGCGGATTGAGCACAGATACGCAGTATTTT
.	14	TRBV5-1	.	TRBJ2-3	CASSLVSGPDTQYF	TGCGCCAGCAGCTTGGTTTCTGGACCAGATACGCAGTATTTT
TRBD2	17	TRBV30	.	TRBJ2-1	CAWSPPRRTSGINEQFF	TGTGCCTGGAGTCCACCCCGTAGGACTAGCGGGATTAATGAGCAGTTCTTC
TRBD1	16	TRBV28	.	TRBJ1-2	CASSSPSRTGGAGYTF	TGTGCCAGCAGTTCGCCTTCTAGGACAGGGGGCGCTGGCTACACCTTC
.	12	TRBV7-9	.	TRBJ2-5	CASKSGAETQYF	TGTGCCAGCAAGTCAGGGGCAGAGACCCAGTACTTC